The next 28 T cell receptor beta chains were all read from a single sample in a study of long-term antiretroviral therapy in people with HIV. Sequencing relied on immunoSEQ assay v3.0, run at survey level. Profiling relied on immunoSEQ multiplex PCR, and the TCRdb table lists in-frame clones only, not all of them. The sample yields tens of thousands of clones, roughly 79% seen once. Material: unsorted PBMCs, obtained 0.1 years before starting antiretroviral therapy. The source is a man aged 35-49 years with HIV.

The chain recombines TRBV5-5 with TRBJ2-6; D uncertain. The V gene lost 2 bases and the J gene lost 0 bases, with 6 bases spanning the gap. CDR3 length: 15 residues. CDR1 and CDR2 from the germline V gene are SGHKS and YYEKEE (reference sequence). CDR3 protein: CASSFHPSGANVLTF. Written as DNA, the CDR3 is TGTGCCAGCAGCTTTCACCCCTCTGGGGCCAACGTCCTGACTTTC.

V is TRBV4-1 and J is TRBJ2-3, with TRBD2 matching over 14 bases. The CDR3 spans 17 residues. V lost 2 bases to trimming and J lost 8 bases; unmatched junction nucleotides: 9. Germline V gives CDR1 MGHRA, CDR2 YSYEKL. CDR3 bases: TGCGCCAGCAGCCAATCCGGACTAGCGGGAGGAGCGGGTACGCAGTATTTT. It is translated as CASSQSGLAGGAGTQYF.

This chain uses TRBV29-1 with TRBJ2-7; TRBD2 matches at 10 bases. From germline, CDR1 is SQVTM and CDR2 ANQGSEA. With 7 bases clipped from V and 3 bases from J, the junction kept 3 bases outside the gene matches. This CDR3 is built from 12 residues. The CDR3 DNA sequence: TGCAGCGCGGGACTAGCGATCTACGAGCAGTACTTC. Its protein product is CSAGLAIYEQYF.

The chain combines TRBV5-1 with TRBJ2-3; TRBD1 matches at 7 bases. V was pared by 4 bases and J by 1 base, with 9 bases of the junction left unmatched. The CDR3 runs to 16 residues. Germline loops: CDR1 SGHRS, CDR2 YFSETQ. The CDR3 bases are TGCGCCAGCAGCCCACAGGGGCGAGGTGGCACAGATACGCAGTATTTT. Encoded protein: CASSPQGRGGTDTQYF.

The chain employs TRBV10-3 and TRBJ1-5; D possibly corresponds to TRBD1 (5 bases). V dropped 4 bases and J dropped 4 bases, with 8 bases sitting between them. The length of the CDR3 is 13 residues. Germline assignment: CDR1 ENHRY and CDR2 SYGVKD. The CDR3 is CAISGQRNQPQHF. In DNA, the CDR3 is TGTGCCATCAGTGGACAGAGGAATCAGCCCCAGCATTTT.

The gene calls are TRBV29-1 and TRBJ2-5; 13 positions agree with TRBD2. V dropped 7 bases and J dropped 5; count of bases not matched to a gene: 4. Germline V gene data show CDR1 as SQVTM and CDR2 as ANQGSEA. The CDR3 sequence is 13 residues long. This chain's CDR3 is CSATTSGGETQYF. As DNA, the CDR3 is TGCAGCGCCACGACTAGCGGGGGGGAGACCCAGTACTTC.

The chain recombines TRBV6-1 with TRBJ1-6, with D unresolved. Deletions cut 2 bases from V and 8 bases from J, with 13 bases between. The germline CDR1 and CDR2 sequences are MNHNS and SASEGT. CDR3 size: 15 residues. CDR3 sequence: CASSESTPGDSPLHF. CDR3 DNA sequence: TGTGCCAGCAGTGAATCAACCCCGGGAGATTCACCCCTCCACTTT.

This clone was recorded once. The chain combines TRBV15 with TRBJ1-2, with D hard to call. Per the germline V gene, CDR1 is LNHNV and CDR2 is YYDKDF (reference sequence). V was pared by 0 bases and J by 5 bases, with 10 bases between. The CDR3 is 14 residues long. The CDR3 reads CATSRDTTAYGYTF. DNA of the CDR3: TGTGCCACCAGCAGAGATACCACGGCATATGGCTACACCTTC. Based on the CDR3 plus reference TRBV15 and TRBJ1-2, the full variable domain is DAMVIQNPRYQVTQFGKPVTLSCSQTLNHNVMYWYQQKSSQAPKLLFHYYDKDFNNEADTPDNFQSRRPNTSFCFLDIRSPGLGDTAMYLCATSRDTTAYGYTFGSGTRLTVV.

The CDR3 region has the DNA TGCGCCAGCAGCGAAAACGTGGGAGGGGCGAGTGAAAAACTGTTTTTT. This codes for CASSENVGGASEKLFF. The genes are TRBV5-1 and TRBJ1-4; D is perhaps TRBD1 (5 bases). The length of the CDR3 is 16 residues. The germline gives CDR1 SGHRS, CDR2 YFSETQ. The V end was cut by 4 bases, the J end by 7 bases, with 20 bases between.

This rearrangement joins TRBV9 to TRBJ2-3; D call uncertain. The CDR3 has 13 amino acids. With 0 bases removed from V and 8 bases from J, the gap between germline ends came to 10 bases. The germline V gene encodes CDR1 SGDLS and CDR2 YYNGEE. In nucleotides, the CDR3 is TGTGCCAGCAGCGTAGAGGCCTCCAGTACGCAGTATTTT. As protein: CASSVEASSTQYF.

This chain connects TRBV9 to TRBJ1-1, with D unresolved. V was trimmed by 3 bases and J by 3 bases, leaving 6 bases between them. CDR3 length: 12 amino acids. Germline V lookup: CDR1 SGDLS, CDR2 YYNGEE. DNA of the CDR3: TGTGCCAGCAGCGAACGAGACACTGAAGCTTTCTTT. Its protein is CASSERDTEAFF.

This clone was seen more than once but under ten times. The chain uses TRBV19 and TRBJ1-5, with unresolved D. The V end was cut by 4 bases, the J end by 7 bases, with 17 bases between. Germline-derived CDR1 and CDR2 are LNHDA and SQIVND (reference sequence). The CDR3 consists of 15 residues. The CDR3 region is CASSTRGEPRQPQHF. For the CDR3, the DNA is TGTGCCAGTAGTACCCGCGGAGAACCCCGGCAGCCCCAGCATTTT.

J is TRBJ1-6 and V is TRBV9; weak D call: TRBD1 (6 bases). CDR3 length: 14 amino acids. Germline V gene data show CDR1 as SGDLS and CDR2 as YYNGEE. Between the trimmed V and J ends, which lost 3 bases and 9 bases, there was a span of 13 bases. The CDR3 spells CASSAGGGTSPLHF. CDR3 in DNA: TGTGCCAGCAGCGCCGGAGGGGGGACTTCACCCCTCCACTTT.

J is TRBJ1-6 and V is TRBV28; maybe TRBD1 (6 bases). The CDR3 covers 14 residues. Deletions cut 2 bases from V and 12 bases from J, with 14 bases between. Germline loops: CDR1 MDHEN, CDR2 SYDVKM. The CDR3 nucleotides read TGTGCCAGCAGTTTAGACAGGCCCCCTGGACCCCTCCACTTT. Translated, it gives CASSLDRPPGPLHF.

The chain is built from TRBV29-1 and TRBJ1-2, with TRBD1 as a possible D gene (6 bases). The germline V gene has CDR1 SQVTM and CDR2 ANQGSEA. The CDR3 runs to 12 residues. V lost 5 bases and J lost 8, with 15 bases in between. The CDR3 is CSVIGGAGGYTF. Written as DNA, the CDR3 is TGCAGCGTTATCGGGGGGGCAGGGGGCTACACCTTC.

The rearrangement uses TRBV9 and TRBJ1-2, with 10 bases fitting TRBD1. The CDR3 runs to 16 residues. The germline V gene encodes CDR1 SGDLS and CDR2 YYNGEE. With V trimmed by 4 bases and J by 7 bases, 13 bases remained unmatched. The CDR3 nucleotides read TGTGCCAGCAGCCCAGATTGGACAGGGGGTCTCGGTGGCTACACCTTC. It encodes CASSPDWTGGLGGYTF.

CDR3 amino acids: CASSVGGKETQYF. CDR3 DNA: TGTGCCAGCAGCGTAGGCGGGAAAGAGACCCAGTACTTC. The chain links TRBV9 to TRBJ2-5, with D perhaps matching TRBD2 (6 bases). Germline V gene data show CDR1 as SGDLS and CDR2 as YYNGEE. The CDR3 totals 13 residues. V lost 0 bases and J 3 bases, leaving 6 bases between the germline ends.

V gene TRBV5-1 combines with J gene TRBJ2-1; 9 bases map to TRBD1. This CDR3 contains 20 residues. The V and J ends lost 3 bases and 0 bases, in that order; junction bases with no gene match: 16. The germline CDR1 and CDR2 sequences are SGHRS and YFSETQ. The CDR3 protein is CASSSNRGLSGAYSYNEQFF. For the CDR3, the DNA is TGCGCCAGCAGCTCAAACAGGGGGCTTAGCGGAGCTTACTCCTACAATGAGCAGTTCTTC.

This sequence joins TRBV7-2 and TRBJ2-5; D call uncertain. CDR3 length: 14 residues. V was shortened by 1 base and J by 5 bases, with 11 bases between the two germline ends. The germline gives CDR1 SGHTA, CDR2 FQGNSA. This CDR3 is CASSLVWSAETQYF. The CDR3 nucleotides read TGTGCCAGCAGCTTAGTTTGGAGCGCGGAGACCCAGTACTTC.

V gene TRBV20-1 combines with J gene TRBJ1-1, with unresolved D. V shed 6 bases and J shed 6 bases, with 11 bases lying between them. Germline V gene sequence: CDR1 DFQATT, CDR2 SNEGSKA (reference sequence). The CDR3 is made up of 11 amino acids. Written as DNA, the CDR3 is TGCAGTGCCGAACAGTTCCCTGAAGCTTTCTTT. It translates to CSAEQFPEAFF.

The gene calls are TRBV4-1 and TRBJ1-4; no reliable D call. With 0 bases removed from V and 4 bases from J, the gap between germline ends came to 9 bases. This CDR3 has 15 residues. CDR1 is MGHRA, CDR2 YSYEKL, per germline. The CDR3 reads CASSQDRRLNEKLFF. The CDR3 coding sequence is TGCGCCAGCAGCCAAGATCGACGGCTTAATGAAAAACTGTTTTTT.

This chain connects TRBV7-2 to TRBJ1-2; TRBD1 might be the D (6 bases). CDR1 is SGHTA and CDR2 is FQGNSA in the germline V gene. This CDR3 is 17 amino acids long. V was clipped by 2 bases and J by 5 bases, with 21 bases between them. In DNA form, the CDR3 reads TGTGCCAGCAGCTTACAGATTTCGGGCAGGGGAGGATATGGCTACACCTTC. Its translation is CASSLQISGRGGYGYTF.

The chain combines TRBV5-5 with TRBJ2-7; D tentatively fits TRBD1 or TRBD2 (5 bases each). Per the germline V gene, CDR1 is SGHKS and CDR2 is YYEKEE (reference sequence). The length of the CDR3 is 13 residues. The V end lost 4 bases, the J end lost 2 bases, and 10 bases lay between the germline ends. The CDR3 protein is CASSPLGAYEQYF. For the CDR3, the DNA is TGTGCCAGCAGCCCCCTGGGGGCCTACGAGCAGTACTTC.

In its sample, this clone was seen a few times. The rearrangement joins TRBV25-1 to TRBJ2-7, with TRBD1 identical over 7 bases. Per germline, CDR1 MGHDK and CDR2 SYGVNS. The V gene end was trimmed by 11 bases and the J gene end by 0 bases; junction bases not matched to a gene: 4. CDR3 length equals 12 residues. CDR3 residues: CASRDSSYEQYF. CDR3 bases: TGTGCCTCCCGGGACAGCTCCTACGAGCAGTACTTC.

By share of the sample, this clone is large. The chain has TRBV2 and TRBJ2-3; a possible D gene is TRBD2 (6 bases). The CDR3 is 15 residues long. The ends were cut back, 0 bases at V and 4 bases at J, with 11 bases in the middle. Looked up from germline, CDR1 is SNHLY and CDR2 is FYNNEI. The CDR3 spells CASSEALRRADTQYF. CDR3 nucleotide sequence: TGTGCCAGCAGTGAAGCGCTTAGGAGGGCAGATACGCAGTATTTT.

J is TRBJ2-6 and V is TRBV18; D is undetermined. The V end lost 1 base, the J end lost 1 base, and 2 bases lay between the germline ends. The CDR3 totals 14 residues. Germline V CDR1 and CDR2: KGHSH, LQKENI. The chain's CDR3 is CASSPQSGANVLTF. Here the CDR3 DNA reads TGTGCCAGCTCACCACAATCTGGGGCCAACGTCCTGACTTTC.

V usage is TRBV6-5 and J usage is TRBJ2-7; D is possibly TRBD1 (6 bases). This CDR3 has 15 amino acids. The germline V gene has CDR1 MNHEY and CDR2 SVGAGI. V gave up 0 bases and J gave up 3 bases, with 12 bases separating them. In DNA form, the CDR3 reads TGTGCCAGCAGTTACTCGGGGGCAGCCGGCTACGAGCAGTACTTC. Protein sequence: CASSYSGAAGYEQYF.

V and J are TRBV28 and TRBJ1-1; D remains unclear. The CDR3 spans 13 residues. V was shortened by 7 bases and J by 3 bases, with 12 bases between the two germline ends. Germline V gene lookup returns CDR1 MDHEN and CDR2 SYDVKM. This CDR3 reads CASIAGGDTEAFF. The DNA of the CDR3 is TGTGCCAGCATTGCAGGTGGGGACACTGAAGCTTTCTTT.